A selection of T cell receptor beta chains follows, all from one sample in a study of OX40 agonist ivuxolimab in advanced cancers. Clones were read by immunoSEQ multiplex PCR, and TCRdb kept only the in-frame ones, dropping some. The data contain tens of thousands of clones, around 86% of them singletons. The source was CD4+ or CD8+ T cells sorted from blood, collected in a trial of the OX40 agonist ivuxolimab. All receptors derive from an adult with an advanced solid tumor such as melanoma, head and neck, liver or kidney cancer. CDR3s include the opening cysteine and the closing phenylalanine or tryptophan. Fields, in order: V gene, CDR3 length, J gene, D gene, CDR3 protein. A D gene is named only where the DNA matches it firmly.

TRBV11-2	16	TRBJ2-4	-	CASSPLGFAAKNIQYF
TRBV9	16	TRBJ2-1	TRBD2	CASNPKGGRTYNEQFF
TRBV7-3	11	TRBJ2-2	-	CASSSTGELFF
TRBV9	14	TRBJ2-7	TRBD1	CASSVDTGAYEQYF
TRBV7-9	12	TRBJ2-1	-	CASSDGRYEQFF
TRBV5-1	14	TRBJ2-5	-	CASSLSGFQETQYF
TRBV30	13	TRBJ1-5	-	CAWSSYSNQPQHF
TRBV9	17	TRBJ2-2	-	CASSVGQKGRPFGELFF
TRBV19	17	TRBJ2-7	-	CASSSPGLSGYSYEQYF
TRBV27	16	TRBJ2-4	TRBD1	CASSLWTGLAKNIQYF
TRBV4-1	16	TRBJ2-4	TRBD2	CASSQGPSGRLNIQYF
TRBV6-5	15	TRBJ1-2	-	CASSYWHQSNYGYTF
TRBV5-6	14	-	-	CASSLSYYTYEQYF
TRBV7-9	14	TRBJ2-3	-	CASSLVRGTDTQYF
TRBV2	16	TRBJ2-2	TRBD2	CATFPLAGDLTGELFF
TRBV29-1	13	TRBJ2-2	-	CSVGDIHTGELFF
TRBV6-6	15	TRBJ1-3	-	CASSYPTASGNTIYF
TRBV15	13	TRBJ2-7	-	CATSSQIPYEQYF
TRBV7-2	18	TRBJ2-3	TRBD2	CASSLAQTAGSSTDTQYF
TRBV9	15	TRBJ2-5	-	CASSVGHYSQETQYF
TRBV6-5	16	TRBJ1-2	TRBD1	CASSYSFTGVNYGYTF
TRBV15	14	TRBJ1-1	-	CATSITLADTEAFF
TRBV5-8	15	TRBJ1-5	-	CASSSTWGDLRPQHF
TRBV5-1	15	TRBJ2-3	-	CASSLGWVGTDTQYF
TRBV7-9	16	TRBJ2-3	-	CASSLSVYSSTDTQYF
TRBV6-5	14	TRBJ1-1	-	CASRRDTGATEAFF
TRBV30	13	TRBJ1-5	-	CAWSNGGNQPQHF
TRBV10-3	13	TRBJ2-7	-	CAITQDVDREQYF
TRBV18	16	TRBJ2-1	-	CASSPLGARGGDEQFF
TRBV19	13	TRBJ1-5	TRBD1	CATRDSGNQPQHF
TRBV28	12	TRBJ2-7	-	CASSYSSYEQYF
TRBV5-5	15	TRBJ1-2	TRBD1	CASSLSGGANYGYTF
TRBV7-9	12	TRBJ1-4	-	CASSPQGEKLFF
TRBV28	12	TRBJ1-2	-	CASSASGVGYTF
TRBV4-1	16	TRBJ2-3	-	CASSQEYNPSTDTQYF
TRBV5-6	14	TRBJ2-1	-	CASSLWPGSREQFF
TRBV5-1	13	TRBJ2-7	-	CASSLASRYEQYF
TRBV28	15	TRBJ2-1	TRBD2	CASLGTSGSYNEQFF
TRBV11-2	14	TRBJ2-2	TRBD2	CASSPGLVHGELFF
TRBV6-5	12	TRBJ2-7	-	CASHDLKSEQYF
TRBV18	12	TRBJ2-1	-	CASSPGGLEQFF
TRBV19	15	TRBJ2-3	-	CASRPGLGSTDTQYF
TRBV7-3	15	TRBJ2-1	TRBD2	CASSLFASGRNEQFF
TRBV7-6	16	TRBJ2-3	TRBD2	CASSLARGLGIDTQYF
TRBV9	17	TRBJ2-3	TRBD2	CASSVGGAGVGTDTQYF
TRBV11-2	13	TRBJ2-7	-	CASRHTLSYEQYF